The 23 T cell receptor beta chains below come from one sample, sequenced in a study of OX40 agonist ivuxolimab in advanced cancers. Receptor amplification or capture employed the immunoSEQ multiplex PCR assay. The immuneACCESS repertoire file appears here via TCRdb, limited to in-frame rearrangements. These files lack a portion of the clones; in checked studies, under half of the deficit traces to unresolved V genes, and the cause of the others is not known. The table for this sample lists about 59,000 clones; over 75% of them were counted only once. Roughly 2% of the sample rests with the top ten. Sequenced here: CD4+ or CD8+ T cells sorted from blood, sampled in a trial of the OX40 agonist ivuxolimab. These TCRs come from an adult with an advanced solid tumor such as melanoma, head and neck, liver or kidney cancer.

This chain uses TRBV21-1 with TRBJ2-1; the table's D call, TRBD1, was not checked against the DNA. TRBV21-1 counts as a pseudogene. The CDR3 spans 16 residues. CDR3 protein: CASSKGRTDDYNEQFF. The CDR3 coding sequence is TGTGCCAGCAGCAAAGGCCGGACAGATGACTACAATGAGCAGTTCTTC.

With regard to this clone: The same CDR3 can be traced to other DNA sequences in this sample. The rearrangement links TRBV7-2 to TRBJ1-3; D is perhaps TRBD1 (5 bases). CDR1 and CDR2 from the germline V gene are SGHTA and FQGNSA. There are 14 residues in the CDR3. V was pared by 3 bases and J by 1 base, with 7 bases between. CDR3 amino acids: CASSLAGSGNTIYF. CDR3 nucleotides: TGTGCCAGCAGCTTGGCAGGGTCTGGAAACACCATATATTTT.

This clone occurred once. CDR3 protein: CASSVDDNEQFF. The CDR3 coding sequence is TGTGCCAGCAGTGTGGATGACAATGAGCAGTTCTTC. The chain carries TRBV2 and TRBJ2-1; D remains unclear. The germline V and J ends were trimmed by 4 bases and 5 bases, with 6 bases remaining between them. The CDR3 has 12 residues. CDR1 and CDR2 from the germline V gene are SNHLY and FYNNEI.

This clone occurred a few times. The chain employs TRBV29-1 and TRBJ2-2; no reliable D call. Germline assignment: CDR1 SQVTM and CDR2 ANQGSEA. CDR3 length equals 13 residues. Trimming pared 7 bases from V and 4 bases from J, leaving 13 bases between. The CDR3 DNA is TGCAGCGGCAGGCAGCTTTTCACCGGGGAGCTGTTTTTT. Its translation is CSGRQLFTGELFF.

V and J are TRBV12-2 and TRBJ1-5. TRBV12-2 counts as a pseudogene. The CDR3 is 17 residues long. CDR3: CASRPTGAGGGNQPQHF. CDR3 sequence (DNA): TGTGCAAGTCGCCCCACAGGGGCGGGAGGTGGCAATCAGCCCCAGCATTTT.

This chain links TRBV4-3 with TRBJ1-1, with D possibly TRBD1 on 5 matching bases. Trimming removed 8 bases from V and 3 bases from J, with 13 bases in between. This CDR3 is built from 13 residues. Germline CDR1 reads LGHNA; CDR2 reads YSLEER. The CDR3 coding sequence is TGCGCCAGCCAAGGGGCCTGGGACACTGAAGCTTTCTTT. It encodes CASQGAWDTEAFF.

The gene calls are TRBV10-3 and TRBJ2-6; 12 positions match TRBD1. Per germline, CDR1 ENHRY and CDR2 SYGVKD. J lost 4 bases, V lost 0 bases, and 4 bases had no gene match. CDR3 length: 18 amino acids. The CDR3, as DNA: TGTGCCATCAGTGAGTCGGGACAGGGGGCGCCCGGGGCCAACGTCCTGACTTTC. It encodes CAISESGQGAPGANVLTF.

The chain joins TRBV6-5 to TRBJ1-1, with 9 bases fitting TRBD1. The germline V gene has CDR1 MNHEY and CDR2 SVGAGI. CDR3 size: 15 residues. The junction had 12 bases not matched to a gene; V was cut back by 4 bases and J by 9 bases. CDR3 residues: CASSSRYGQGTKAFF. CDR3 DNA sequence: TGTGCCAGCAGTTCTCGGTACGGACAGGGGACAAAAGCTTTCTTT.

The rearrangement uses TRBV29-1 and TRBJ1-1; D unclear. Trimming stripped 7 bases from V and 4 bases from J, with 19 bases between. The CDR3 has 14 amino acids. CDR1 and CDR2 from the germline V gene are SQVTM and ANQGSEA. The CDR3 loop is CSARNPGRVTEAFF. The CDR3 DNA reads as TGCAGCGCCAGAAATCCGGGGAGGGTCACTGAAGCTTTCTTT.

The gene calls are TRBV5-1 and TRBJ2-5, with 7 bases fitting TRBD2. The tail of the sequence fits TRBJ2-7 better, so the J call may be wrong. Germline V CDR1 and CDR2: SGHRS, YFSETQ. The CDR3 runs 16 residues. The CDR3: CASKPSGTATSYEQYF. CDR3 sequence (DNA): TGCGCCAGCAAACCGAGCGGGACGGCAACCTCCTACGAGCAGTACTTC.

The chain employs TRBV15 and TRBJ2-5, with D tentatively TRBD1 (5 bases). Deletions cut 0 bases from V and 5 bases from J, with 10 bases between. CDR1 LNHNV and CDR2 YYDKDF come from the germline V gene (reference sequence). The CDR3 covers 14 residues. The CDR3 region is CATSRDRGLETQYF. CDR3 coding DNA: TGTGCCACCAGCAGAGATAGGGGCTTGGAGACCCAGTACTTC.

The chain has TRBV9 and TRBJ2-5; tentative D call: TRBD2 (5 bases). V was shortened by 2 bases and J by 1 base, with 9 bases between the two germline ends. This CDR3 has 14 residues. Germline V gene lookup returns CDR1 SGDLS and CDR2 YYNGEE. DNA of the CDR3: TGTGCCAGCAGCGTGGAGGCCGCCCAAGAGACCCAGTACTTC. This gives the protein CASSVEAAQETQYF.

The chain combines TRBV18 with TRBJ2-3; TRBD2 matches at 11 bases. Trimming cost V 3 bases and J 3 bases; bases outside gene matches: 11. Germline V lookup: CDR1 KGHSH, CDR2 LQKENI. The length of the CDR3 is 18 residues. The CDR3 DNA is TGTGCCAGCTCACCCTCATTTATACTAGCGGGGGCAACAGATACGCAGTATTTT. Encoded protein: CASSPSFILAGATDTQYF.

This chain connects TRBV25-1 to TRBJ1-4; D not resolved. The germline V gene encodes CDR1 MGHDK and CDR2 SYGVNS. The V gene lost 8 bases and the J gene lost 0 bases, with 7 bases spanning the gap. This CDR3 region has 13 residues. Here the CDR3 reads CASLHATNEKLFF. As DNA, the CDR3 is TGTGCCAGCCTTCATGCAACTAATGAAAAACTGTTTTTT.

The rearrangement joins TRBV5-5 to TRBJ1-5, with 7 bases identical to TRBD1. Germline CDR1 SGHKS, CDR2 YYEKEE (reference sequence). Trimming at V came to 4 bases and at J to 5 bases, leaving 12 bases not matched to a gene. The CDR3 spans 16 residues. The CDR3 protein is CASSDGRGGADQPQHF. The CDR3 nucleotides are TGTGCCAGCAGCGATGGAAGAGGGGGCGCGGATCAGCCCCAGCATTTT.

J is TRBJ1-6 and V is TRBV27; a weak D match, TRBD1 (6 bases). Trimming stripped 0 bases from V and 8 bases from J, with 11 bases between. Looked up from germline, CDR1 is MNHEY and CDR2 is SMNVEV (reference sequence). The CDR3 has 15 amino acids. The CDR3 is CASSLSWGADSPLHF. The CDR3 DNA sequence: TGTGCCAGCAGTTTATCATGGGGGGCTGATTCACCCCTCCACTTT.

Written as DNA, the CDR3 is TGTGCCAGCAGCCAATTGGACAGGGCTAGCACAGATACGCAGTATTTT. Protein: CASSQLDRASTDTQYF. The chain uses TRBV4-2 and TRBJ2-3; 8 bases are a match to TRBD1. This CDR3 comprises 16 residues. Germline values: CDR1 LGHNA, CDR2 YNFKEQ. The V and J ends lost 2 bases and 0 bases, in that order; junction bases with no gene match: 4.

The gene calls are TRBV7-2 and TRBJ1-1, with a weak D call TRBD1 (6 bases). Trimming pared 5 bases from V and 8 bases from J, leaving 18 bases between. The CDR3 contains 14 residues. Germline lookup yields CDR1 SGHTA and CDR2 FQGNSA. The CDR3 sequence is CASSPQTGRHEAFF. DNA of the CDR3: TGTGCCAGCAGCCCCCAGACAGGCCGCCACGAAGCTTTCTTT.

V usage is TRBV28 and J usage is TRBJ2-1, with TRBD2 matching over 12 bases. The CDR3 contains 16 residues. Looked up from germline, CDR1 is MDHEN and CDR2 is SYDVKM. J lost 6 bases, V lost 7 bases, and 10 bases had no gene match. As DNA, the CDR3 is TGTGCCAGCACCCCCACCGGGACTAGCGGGCTCAATGAGCAGTTCTTC. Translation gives CASTPTGTSGLNEQFF.

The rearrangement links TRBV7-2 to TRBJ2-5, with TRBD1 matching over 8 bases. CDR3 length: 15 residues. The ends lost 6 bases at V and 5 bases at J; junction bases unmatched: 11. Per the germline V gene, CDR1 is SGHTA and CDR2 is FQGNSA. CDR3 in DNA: TGTGCCAGCAGTCTGGACAGGGCTGAGGAGGAGACCCAGTACTTC. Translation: CASSLDRAEEETQYF.

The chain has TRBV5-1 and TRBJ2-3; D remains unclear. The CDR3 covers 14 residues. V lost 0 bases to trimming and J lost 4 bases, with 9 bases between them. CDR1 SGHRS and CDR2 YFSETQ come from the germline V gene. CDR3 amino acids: CASSLGSEADTQYF. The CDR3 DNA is TGCGCCAGCAGCTTGGGTAGTGAGGCAGATACGCAGTATTTT.

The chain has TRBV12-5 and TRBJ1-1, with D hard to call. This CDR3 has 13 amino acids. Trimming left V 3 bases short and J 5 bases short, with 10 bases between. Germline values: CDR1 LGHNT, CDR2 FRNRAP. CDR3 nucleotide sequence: TGTGCTAGTGGTTTTCGGGAAGGGACTGAAGCTTTCTTT. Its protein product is CASGFREGTEAFF. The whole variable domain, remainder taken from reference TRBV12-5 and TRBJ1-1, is DARVTQTPRHKVTEMGQEVTMRCQPILGHNTVFWYRQTMMQGLELLAYFRNRAPLDDSGMPKDRFSAEMPDATLATLKIQPSEPRDSAVYFCASGFREGTEAFFGQGTRLTVV.

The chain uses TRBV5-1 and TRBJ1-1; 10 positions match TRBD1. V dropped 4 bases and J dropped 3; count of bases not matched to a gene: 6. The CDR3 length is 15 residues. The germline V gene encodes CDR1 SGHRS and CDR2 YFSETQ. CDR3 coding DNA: TGCGCCAGCAGCCCCGGGGACAGGGGACACACTGAAGCTTTCTTT. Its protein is CASSPGDRGHTEAFF.